These 29 T cell receptor beta chains share one sample of origin, sequenced in a study of blood T cell repertoires in COVID-19. Data came from immunoSEQ multiplex PCR; TCRdb stores just in-frame clones and leaves some out. Among 100,000 or so clones listed, around four fifths were seen once. Sequenced sample: peripheral blood. The receptor source for this set is a woman between 65 and 79 years old with acute or convalescent COVID-19.

The rearrangement joins TRBV5-1 to TRBJ2-3; 10 bases are a match to TRBD2. This CDR3 contains 15 residues. CDR1 is SGHRS and CDR2 is YFSETQ in the germline V gene. J lost 5 bases, V lost 1 base, and 4 bases had no gene match. CDR3 bases: TGCGCCAGCAGCTTGAGCGGGGGGGCCAGAGATACGCAGTATTTT. Protein: CASSLSGGARDTQYF. Supplemented by reference TRBV5-1 and TRBJ2-3, the full variable domain reads KAGVTQTPRYLIKTRGQQVTLSCSPISGHRSVSWYQQTPGQGLQFLFEYFSETQRNKGNFPGRFSGRQFSNSRSEMNVSTLELGDSALYLCASSLSGGARDTQYFGPGTRLTVL.

CDR3 DNA sequence: TGCGCCAGCAGCTTGGATGGGACAGCTAGCTCTGGAAACACCATATATTTT. Protein sequence: CASSLDGTASSGNTIYF. The V gene is TRBV5-1, the J gene TRBJ1-3; 7 nucleotides align to TRBD1. The CDR3 totals 17 residues. Looked up from germline, CDR1 is SGHRS and CDR2 is YFSETQ. V lost 0 bases and J lost 0; bases outside the gene matches: 6. Full variable domain (rest looked up from reference TRBV5-1 and TRBJ1-3): KAGVTQTPRYLIKTRGQQVTLSCSPISGHRSVSWYQQTPGQGLQFLFEYFSETQRNKGNFPGRFSGRQFSNSRSEMNVSTLELGDSALYLCASSLDGTASSGNTIYFGEGSWLTVV.

This chain's CDR3 is CAWSSGTSYSNQPQHF. The CDR3, as DNA: TGTGCCTGGAGTTCAGGGACATCTTATAGCAATCAGCCCCAGCATTTT. The rearrangement links TRBV30 to TRBJ1-5, with D possibly being TRBD1 (6 bases). Germline CDR1 and CDR2: GTSNPN and SVGIG (reference sequence). V lost 2 bases to trimming and J lost 0 bases, with 14 bases between them. This CDR3 is 16 amino acids long.

The genes are TRBV7-8 and TRBJ2-1, with TRBD1 identical over 11 bases. The germline V gene has CDR1 SGHVS and CDR2 FQNEAQ. The CDR3 length is 15 residues. V was pared by 5 bases and J by 2 bases, with 2 bases of the junction left unmatched. In DNA, the CDR3 is TGTGCCAGCAGCGCGGGACAGGGGGCCTACAATGAGCAGTTCTTC. Its translation is CASSAGQGAYNEQFF.

The chain combines TRBV19 with TRBJ1-4; D is unresolved. The CDR3 is 14 residues long. CDR1 is LNHDA and CDR2 is SQIVND in the germline V gene (reference sequence). Deletions cut 4 bases from V and 8 bases from J, with 14 bases between. DNA for the CDR3: TGTGCCAGTAGTACCCAAGCGGATTCGGAAAAACTGTTTTTT. It codes for CASSTQADSEKLFF.

This sequence joins TRBV3-1 (or the pseudogene TRBV3-2) and TRBJ1-1, with 9 bases lining up with TRBD1. Germline lookup yields CDR1 LGHDT and CDR2 YNNKEL (reference sequence). Trimming cost V 4 bases and J 0 bases; bases outside gene matches: 6. The CDR3 contains 16 residues. DNA of the CDR3: TGTGCCAGCAGCCCCCCTGGGACAGGGTTGAACACTGAAGCTTTCTTT. It yields the protein CASSPPGTGLNTEAFF.

The chain carries TRBV4-2 and TRBJ2-6; unclear D gene. The CDR3 spans 15 residues. Germline lookup yields CDR1 LGHNA and CDR2 YNFKEQ. Trimming removed 3 bases from V and 0 bases from J, with 6 bases in between. The CDR3 protein is CASSHLNSGANVLTF. CDR3 DNA: TGTGCCAGCAGCCACCTAAACTCTGGGGCCAACGTCCTGACTTTC.

This clone was counted only a few times. The V call is TRBV6-1, the J call TRBJ1-2; possible D gene TRBD1, 5 bases. Germline CDR1 and CDR2: MNHNS and SASEGT. V lost 2 bases to trimming and J lost 8 bases, with 12 bases between them. This CDR3 is built from 13 residues. This CDR3 reads CASSESQGPGYTF. CDR3 DNA sequence: TGTGCCAGCAGTGAATCCCAGGGCCCGGGCTACACCTTC.

The J gene is TRBJ1-2, the V gene TRBV5-1; D might be TRBD1 (5 bases). Germline values: CDR1 SGHRS, CDR2 YFSETQ. V dropped 4 bases and J dropped 3 bases, with 10 bases sitting between them. The CDR3 totals 13 residues. This chain's CDR3 is CASSRDRDYGYTF. The CDR3 bases are TGCGCCAGCAGCCGCGACAGAGACTATGGCTACACCTTC.

A note on this clone: In the same sample, other DNA sequences code for this CDR3. The gene calls are TRBV7-8 and TRBJ2-3; no firm D call. V lost 5 bases and J lost 2, with 5 bases in between. The CDR3 has 12 residues. CDR1 is SGHVS, CDR2 FQNEAQ, per germline. The CDR3 DNA is TGTGCCAGCAGCCCCCACACAGATACGCAGTATTTT. The encoded protein is CASSPHTDTQYF.

V and J are TRBV7-3 and TRBJ2-2, with D tentatively TRBD1 (6 bases). CDR3 length: 16 residues. Germline V gene sequence: CDR1 SGHTA, CDR2 FQGTGA. The V and J ends lost 5 bases and 1 base respectively, with 14 bases between them. The CDR3 nucleotides read TGTGCCAGCAGCATAAGCCGGGACAAGAACACCGGGGAGCTGTTTTTT. Amino acid sequence: CASSISRDKNTGELFF.

This chain connects TRBV11-2 to TRBJ2-4; no reliable D call. The V end lost 2 bases, the J end lost 7 bases, and 9 bases lay between the germline ends. Germline CDR1 is SGHAT and CDR2 is FQNNGV. The CDR3 is 13 amino acids. CDR3 sequence reads: CASSLSQQNIQYF. For the CDR3, the DNA is TGTGCCAGCAGCTTATCTCAACAGAACATTCAGTACTTC.

This clone was seen a handful of times. V usage is TRBV3-1 (or the pseudogene TRBV3-2) and J usage is TRBJ2-5, with 7 bases aligning to TRBD2. The J segment lost 5 bases and the V segment lost 0 bases, leaving 6 bases of the junction unmatched. The CDR3 runs to 15 residues. CDR1 and CDR2 (germline): LGHDT, YNNKEL (reference sequence). The CDR3 loop is CASSQDQGGLETQYF. CDR3 coding DNA: TGTGCCAGCAGCCAAGACCAGGGAGGGTTGGAGACCCAGTACTTC.

This clone was seen once. The gene calls are TRBV11-2 and TRBJ2-1; maybe TRBD2 (5 bases). Trimming stripped 4 bases from V and 2 bases from J, with 12 bases between. CDR1 is SGHAT, CDR2 FQNNGV, per germline. CDR3 length: 15 residues. The CDR3 coding sequence is TGTGCCAGCAGCTACCTAGCCGTCGCCTACAATGAGCAGTTCTTC. Translating gives CASSYLAVAYNEQFF.

This chain connects TRBV19 to TRBJ1-1; 8 bases are shared with TRBD1. The CDR3 is made up of 13 amino acids. In germline, CDR1 is LNHDA, CDR2 SQIVND (reference sequence). After removal of 5 bases from V and 9 bases from J, the junction contained 8 bases not matched to a gene. CDR3 DNA sequence: TGTGCCAGTAGTCCGGGGACAGGCCTAAAAGCTTTCTTT. This codes for CASSPGTGLKAFF. Full variable domain (remainder filled in from reference TRBV19 and TRBJ1-1): DGGITQSPKYLFRKEGQNVTLSCEQNLNHDAMYWYRQDPGQGLRLIYYSQIVNDFQKGDIAEGYSVSREKKESFPLTVTSAQKNPTAFYLCASSPGTGLKAFFGQGTRLTVV.

The chain combines TRBV7-8 with TRBJ1-6; D remains ambiguous. The germline CDR1 and CDR2 sequences are SGHVS and FQNEAQ. CDR3 length equals 14 residues. Trimming took 5 bases from V and 7 from J, leaving 12 bases between them. The CDR3 sequence: CASSRDTGNSPLHF. Here the CDR3 DNA reads TGTGCCAGCAGCCGAGATACGGGGAATTCACCCCTCCACTTT.

The DNA for the CDR3 is TGTGCCAGCAGCGTAGACGTAGCGGGGGGAACCACAGATACGCAGTATTTT. It yields the protein CASSVDVAGGTTDTQYF. This chain connects TRBV9 to TRBJ2-3; TRBD2 aligns across 10 bases. J lost 2 bases, V lost 0 bases, and 6 bases had no gene match. Germline V CDR1 and CDR2: SGDLS, YYNGEE. The CDR3 sequence is 17 residues long.

The chain carries TRBV5-4 and TRBJ1-1, with D perhaps TRBD1 (5 bases). CDR1 is SGHNT and CDR2 is YYREEE in the germline V gene (reference sequence). The CDR3 totals 17 residues. V was trimmed by 4 bases and J by 4 bases, leaving 23 bases between them. The CDR3 here is CASSPGGGMGLGTEAFF. Written as DNA, the CDR3 is TGTGCCAGCAGCCCGGGTGGAGGGATGGGACTAGGCACTGAAGCTTTCTTT.

The chain couples TRBV7-2 to TRBJ2-7; 10 bases match TRBD2. From germline, CDR1 is SGHTA and CDR2 FQGNSA. J gave up 4 bases and V 0 bases, and 3 bases lay outside the gene matches. The length of the CDR3 is 15 residues. The DNA of the CDR3 is TGTGCCAGCAGCTTAGCCGGGACTAGCGATTACGAGCAGTACGTC. The encoded protein is CASSLAGTSDYEQYV.

This clone was seen only a few times. The CDR3 loop reads CASTREGWETQYF. CDR3 nucleotides: TGTGCCAGCACTAGGGAGGGCTGGGAGACCCAGTACTTC. The chain employs TRBV28 and TRBJ2-5; 7 nucleotides line up with TRBD2. Germline V gene sequence: CDR1 MDHEN, CDR2 SYDVKM. The trim removed 7 bases at V and 5 bases at J, leaving 7 bases unmatched. The CDR3 spans 13 residues.

The V gene is TRBV2, the J gene TRBJ1-5; D uncertain. Germline V gene lookup returns CDR1 SNHLY and CDR2 FYNNEI. V dropped 5 bases and J dropped 0 bases, with 11 bases sitting between them. The CDR3 has 15 amino acids. This chain's CDR3 is CASSLLDPSNQPQHF. The CDR3 nucleotides read TGTGCCAGCAGTTTACTAGACCCTAGCAATCAGCCCCAGCATTTT.

There are a few counts of this clone. The chain links TRBV4-1 to TRBJ1-3; D call uncertain. Germline CDR1 MGHRA, CDR2 YSYEKL. The CDR3 length is 14 residues. V was clipped by 1 base and J by 3 bases, with 7 bases between them. DNA for the CDR3: TGCGCCAGCAGCCAAGGAGATGATGGAAACACCATATATTTT. Amino acid sequence: CASSQGDDGNTIYF.

V usage is TRBV9 and J usage is TRBJ1-1, with 9 bases aligning to TRBD1. J gave up 3 bases and V 1 base, and 13 bases lay outside the gene matches. The CDR3 covers 18 residues. Germline CDR1 is SGDLS and CDR2 is YYNGEE. The CDR3 sequence: CASSVLGTGYAMDTEAFF. The CDR3 nucleotides read TGTGCCAGCAGCGTACTAGGGACAGGGTATGCGATGGACACTGAAGCTTTCTTT.

The rearrangement joins TRBV19 to TRBJ1-5, with 10 bases fitting TRBD1. CDR1 is LNHDA, CDR2 SQIVND, per germline (reference sequence). The CDR3 totals 15 residues. V was pared by 3 bases and J by 5 bases, with 4 bases of the junction left unmatched. The CDR3, as DNA: TGTGCCAGTAGTATGGGAGACAGGGGGCATCAGCCCCAGCATTTT. It specifies CASSMGDRGHQPQHF.

The chain has TRBV27 and TRBJ1-2; 11 nucleotides match TRBD1. This CDR3 has 15 amino acids. With V trimmed by 3 bases and J by 7 bases, 7 bases remained unmatched. Germline lookup yields CDR1 MNHEY and CDR2 SMNVEV (reference sequence). In DNA form, the CDR3 reads TGTGCCAGCAGTTTGTTCCGGACAGGGGGCTTTGGCTACACCTTC. Its translation: CASSLFRTGGFGYTF.

The chain employs TRBV10-3 and TRBJ2-1, with TRBD2 identical over 9 bases. V lost 6 bases, J lost 6 bases, and 6 bases stayed unmatched. CDR1 is ENHRY and CDR2 is SYGVKD in the germline V gene. CDR3 size: 14 residues. This CDR3 reads CAIRNGTSINEQFF. As DNA, the CDR3 is TGTGCCATCAGGAACGGGACTAGCATCAATGAGCAGTTCTTC.

The chain recombines TRBV5-1 with TRBJ2-1, with a possible D match to TRBD2 (5 bases). This CDR3 has 17 amino acids. V was clipped by 0 bases and J by 7 bases, with 20 bases between them. The germline V gene has CDR1 SGHRS and CDR2 YFSETQ. CDR3 sequence: CASSLALGAPLGNEQFF. The DNA for the CDR3 is TGCGCCAGCAGCTTGGCCTTGGGAGCGCCTCTGGGAAATGAGCAGTTCTTC.

The DNA of the CDR3 is TGTGCCAGCAGCCTTAGCGGGGGTTACGAGCAGTACGTC. Translation: CASSLSGGYEQYV. The V gene is TRBV3-1 (or the pseudogene TRBV3-2), the J gene TRBJ2-7; 9 bases are shared with TRBD2. The junction had 2 bases not matched to a gene; V was cut back by 4 bases and J by 4 bases. CDR1 and CDR2 (germline): LGHDT, YNNKEL (reference sequence). The CDR3 is 13 residues long.

V usage is TRBV28 and J usage is TRBJ1-3; 8 bases agree with TRBD1. The CDR3 extends over 15 amino acids. Trimming cost V 4 bases and J 0 bases; bases outside gene matches: 2. CDR1 and CDR2 (germline): MDHEN, SYDVKM. The CDR3 DNA sequence: TGTGCCAGCAGTTCAGGGGGCCGCTCTGGAAACACCATATATTTT. It is translated as CASSSGGRSGNTIYF.